The entry below describes one T cell receptor beta chain. The antigen is not known. This sample was taken from a study of cytomegalovirus exposure and HLA in healthy donors. Study conclusions and caveats: Generally TCR sequences proved uncommon, though certain public TCRs appeared in numerous donors. Per published reports, the classifier diagnosed cytomegalovirus status with high specificity and sensitivity. The authors enumerated roughly 180 TCR beta chains as linked to cytomegalovirus.

There are 11 residues in the CDR3. The junction had 2 bases not matched to a gene; V was cut back by 10 bases and J by 5 bases. Looked up from germline, CDR1 is MNHEY and CDR2 is SMNVEV (reference sequence). PCR used 60 Vbeta primers and 13 Jbeta primers. The protocol was immunoSEQ multiplex PCR, while the TCRdb copy is restricted to in-frame clones and leaves out a portion. In the table there are 150,000 to 200,000 clones, approximately 84% of which are singletons. This TCR was recovered from a girl aged 10-17 years in good health and CMV-seropositive. The sequencing sample was made of PBMCs. The J gene is TRBJ1-2, the V gene TRBV27; the match to TRBD1 covers 9 bases. The CDR3 loop is CATTGGYGYTF. CDR3 sequence (DNA): TGTGCCACGACAGGGGGGTATGGCTACACCTTC.